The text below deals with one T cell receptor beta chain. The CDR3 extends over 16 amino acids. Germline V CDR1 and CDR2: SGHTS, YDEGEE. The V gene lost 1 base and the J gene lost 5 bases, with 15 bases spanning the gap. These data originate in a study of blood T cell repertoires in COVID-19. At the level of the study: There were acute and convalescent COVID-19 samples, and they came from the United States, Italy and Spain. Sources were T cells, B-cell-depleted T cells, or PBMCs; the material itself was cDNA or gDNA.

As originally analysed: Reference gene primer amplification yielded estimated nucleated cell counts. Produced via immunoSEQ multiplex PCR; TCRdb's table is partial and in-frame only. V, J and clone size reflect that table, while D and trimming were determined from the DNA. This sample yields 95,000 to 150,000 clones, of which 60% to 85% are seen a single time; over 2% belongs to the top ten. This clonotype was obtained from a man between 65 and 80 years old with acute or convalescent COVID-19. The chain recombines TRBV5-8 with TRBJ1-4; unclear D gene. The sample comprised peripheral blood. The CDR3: CASSLYRPRVNEKLFF. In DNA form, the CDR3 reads TGTGCCAGCAGCTTGTACAGACCCCGTGTAAATGAAAAACTGTTTTTT.